The 30 T cell receptor beta chains below all came from one sample that was sequenced in a study of technical replicates of blood from a handful of donors. Clones were sequenced by immunoSEQ multiplex PCR, and TCRdb holds only the in-frame ones, with some missing. The sample consists of approximately 89,000 clones, around 94% of them appearing once. Material for sequencing was T cells isolated from PBMCs. The receptors stem from a human donor in good health.

The V gene is TRBV30, the J gene TRBJ2-5; no firm D call. Germline assignment: CDR1 GTSNPN and CDR2 SVGIG (reference sequence). The ends were cut back, 3 bases at V and 5 bases at J, with 7 bases in the middle. The CDR3 has 11 residues. In DNA, the CDR3 is TGTGCCTGGAGACTAACTGAGACCCAGTACTTC. Translated, it gives CAWRLTETQYF.

This clone occurred once. The rearrangement joins TRBV25-1 to TRBJ1-2, with 10 bases identical to TRBD1. Germline V CDR1 and CDR2: MGHDK, SYGVNS. The CDR3 extends over 15 amino acids. Losses at the gene ends were 1 base for V and 8 bases for J; bases not matched to a gene: 7. This CDR3 is CASSELGTGVQGYTF. The CDR3 nucleotides are TGTGCCAGCAGTGAATTAGGGACAGGGGTACAAGGCTACACCTTC.

The J gene is TRBJ1-5, the V gene TRBV19; D not resolved. Trimming took 5 bases from V and 7 from J, leaving 18 bases between them. The CDR3 totals 15 residues. The V gene's germline CDR1 is LNHDA and CDR2 SQIVND (reference sequence). The CDR3 coding sequence is TGTGCCAGTAGTCCCCCCGGGAGGGAGGAGCAGCCCCAGCATTTT. This encodes CASSPPGREEQPQHF.

The CDR3 DNA sequence: TGTGCCAGCAGCAAAACGGGACTAGCGATTCAAGAGACCCAGTACTTC. It codes for CASSKTGLAIQETQYF. This chain uses TRBV7-2 with TRBJ2-5; 10 bases line up with TRBD2. V trimming: 5 bases; J trimming: 2 bases; junction bases outside the gene matches: 8. Germline V gene sequence: CDR1 SGHTA, CDR2 FQGNSA. This CDR3 contains 16 residues.

The chain couples TRBV9 to TRBJ1-1; 10 bases line up with TRBD1. CDR3 length: 15 residues. CDR1 and CDR2 from the germline V gene are SGDLS and YYNGEE. The V segment lost 0 bases and the J segment 5 bases; nucleotides outside the gene matches: 4. CDR3 region: CASSVDGGQGTEAFF. The CDR3 coding sequence is TGTGCCAGCAGCGTAGACGGGGGACAGGGGACTGAAGCTTTCTTT.

CDR3 coding DNA: TGTGCCAGCAGCTTTAGCCCCGGGGGGGCGAACACTGAAGCTTTCTTT. Translation: CASSFSPGGANTEAFF. The J gene is TRBJ1-1, the V gene TRBV13; possible D gene TRBD1, 6 bases. The CDR3 runs to 16 residues. V shed 3 bases and J shed 1 base, with 15 bases lying between them. The germline V gene has CDR1 PRHDT and CDR2 FYEKMQ (reference sequence).

The chain combines TRBV28 with TRBJ1-5; D gene unclear. The CDR3 spans 15 residues. Germline V gives CDR1 MDHEN, CDR2 SYDVKM. V was cut by 1 base and J by 7 bases, with 14 bases left in between. CDR3 nucleotide sequence: TGTGCCAGCAGTTTATATCGCGAGGGAAGGCAGCCCCAGCATTTT. Translated, it gives CASSLYREGRQPQHF.

The chain has TRBV7-2 and TRBJ2-7; 7 positions agree with TRBD1. The trim removed 5 bases at V and 6 bases at J, leaving 16 bases unmatched. The CDR3 has 16 residues. Germline V lookup: CDR1 SGHTA, CDR2 FQGNSA. DNA of the CDR3: TGTGCCAGCAGCCCGAACTTAGGGGGCGGCCCCCTCGAGCAGTACTTC. Its translation is CASSPNLGGGPLEQYF.

The gene calls are TRBV27 and TRBJ2-1; 9 positions match TRBD2. CDR1 MNHEY and CDR2 SMNVEV come from the germline V gene (reference sequence). This CDR3 spans 15 amino acids. V gave up 5 bases and J gave up 9 bases; unmatched junction bases: 11. The CDR3 DNA reads TGTGCCAGCAGTCCTAACGTAGCGGGAGTAGGTGAGCAGTTCTTC. It is translated as CASSPNVAGVGEQFF.

This clone was recorded once. This rearrangement joins TRBV27 to TRBJ1-2, with TRBD1 as a possible D gene (5 bases). CDR3 size: 17 residues. Trimming pared 2 bases from V and 3 bases from J, leaving 19 bases between. Germline lookup yields CDR1 MNHEY and CDR2 SMNVEV (reference sequence). CDR3 sequence (DNA): TGTGCCAGCAGTTTACACCCATACCAGGGAACTTACTATGGCTACACCTTC. Translating it yields CASSLHPYQGTYYGYTF.

This chain connects TRBV6-5 to TRBJ1-2; 7 nucleotides line up with TRBD1. The CDR3 extends over 14 amino acids. After removal of 2 bases from V and 4 bases from J, the junction contained 4 bases not matched to a gene. Germline V gives CDR1 MNHEY, CDR2 SVGAGI. DNA of the CDR3: TGTGCCAGCAGTTACGCCGGGACAGTCTATGGCTACACCTTC. This encodes CASSYAGTVYGYTF.

The CDR3 is CASSFSSTGGLGNTIYF. DNA of the CDR3: TGTGCCAGCAGTTTTTCCTCCACAGGGGGCCTTGGAAACACCATATATTTT. The chain combines TRBV27 with TRBJ1-3, with 9 bases aligning to TRBD1. V trimming: 3 bases; J trimming: 3 bases; junction bases outside the gene matches: 9. The germline CDR1 and CDR2 sequences are MNHEY and SMNVEV (reference sequence). The CDR3 is 17 residues long.

The chain is built from TRBV2 and TRBJ1-1; D gene ambiguous. This CDR3 has 11 residues. V shed 10 bases and J shed 6 bases, with 12 bases lying between them. Germline V lookup: CDR1 SNHLY, CDR2 FYNNEI. In DNA form, the CDR3 reads TGTGCCACCTCCGACAACGCTGAAGCTTTCTTT. It specifies CATSDNAEAFF.

The chain combines TRBV19 with TRBJ2-7; the match to TRBD1 covers 12 bases. The V gene end was trimmed by 4 bases and the J gene end by 0 bases; junction bases not matched to a gene: 4. The CDR3 loop spans 16 amino acids. Germline lookup yields CDR1 LNHDA and CDR2 SQIVND (reference sequence). This chain's CDR3 is CASSRGQGATSYEQYF. In DNA form, the CDR3 reads TGTGCCAGTAGTAGGGGACAGGGGGCGACCTCCTACGAGCAGTACTTC.

This rearrangement joins TRBV7-2 to TRBJ1-2; tentatively, D is TRBD1 (6 bases). CDR1 and CDR2 (germline): SGHTA, FQGNSA. The CDR3 is made up of 17 amino acids. V lost 2 bases to trimming and J lost 2 bases, with 18 bases between them. The CDR3 here is CASSLRGTTYLNYGYTF. CDR3 in DNA: TGTGCCAGCAGCTTAAGGGGGACTACATACCTAAACTATGGCTACACCTTC.

The chain uses TRBV19 and TRBJ2-3; 10 positions agree with TRBD2. The germline V gene encodes CDR1 LNHDA and CDR2 SQIVND (reference sequence). The CDR3 runs 15 residues. The V segment lost 8 bases and the J segment 2 bases; nucleotides outside the gene matches: 7. CDR3 in DNA: TGTGCCAGTCGGTCCGGGACTAGCGCCACAGATACGCAGTATTTT. Its protein is CASRSGTSATDTQYF.

This chain joins TRBV6-5 and TRBJ2-1; D might be TRBD2 (6 bases). With 6 bases removed from V and 7 bases from J, the gap between germline ends came to 22 bases. This CDR3 has 16 residues. In germline, CDR1 is MNHEY, CDR2 SVGAGI. This CDR3 is CASSYLGLQPGNEQFF. For the CDR3, the DNA is TGTGCCAGCAGCTACCTAGGACTACAGCCGGGGAATGAGCAGTTCTTC.

The gene calls are TRBV9 and TRBJ2-2; the D gene is possibly TRBD2 (7 bases). CDR1 SGDLS and CDR2 YYNGEE come from the germline V gene. V gave up 5 bases and J gave up 0 bases, with 14 bases separating them. CDR3 length equals 16 residues. This CDR3 is CASRGGGPANTGELFF. The CDR3 DNA sequence: TGTGCCAGCAGGGGAGGGGGTCCCGCGAACACCGGGGAGCTGTTTTTT.

The rearrangement uses TRBV18 and TRBJ2-3, with D possibly being TRBD1 (5 bases). CDR1 is KGHSH and CDR2 is LQKENI in the germline V gene. The CDR3 totals 15 residues. Trimming took 2 bases from V and 3 from J, leaving 12 bases between them. The CDR3 sequence is CASSPGHGGTDTQYF. The CDR3 DNA reads TGTGCCAGCTCACCAGGACACGGTGGTACAGATACGCAGTATTTT.

This clone occurred once. CDR3 DNA: TGTGCCAGTAGTACCGGACTAGCGGGAGTACATGATGAGCAGTTCTTC. Translated: CASSTGLAGVHDEQFF. The chain joins TRBV19 to TRBJ2-1; 13 bases agree with TRBD2. With 4 bases clipped from V and 8 bases from J, the junction kept 8 bases outside the gene matches. The CDR3 runs to 16 residues. CDR1 is LNHDA, CDR2 SQIVND, per germline (reference sequence).

The chain couples TRBV5-4 to TRBJ2-1, with D uncertain. V gave up 1 base and J gave up 0 bases, with 5 bases separating them. CDR3 length equals 14 residues. Germline V gene lookup returns CDR1 SGHNT and CDR2 YYREEE (reference sequence). CDR3 amino acids: CASSLSSSYNEQFF. The CDR3 nucleotides read TGTGCCAGCAGCTTGTCATCCTCCTACAATGAGCAGTTCTTC.

V gene TRBV9 combines with J gene TRBJ1-5; 8 bases are a match to TRBD1. V shed 2 bases, J shed 6 bases, and the junction held 4 bases outside the gene matches. The CDR3 is made up of 14 amino acids. The germline V gene encodes CDR1 SGDLS and CDR2 YYNGEE. CDR3 loop: CASSVTGGSQPQHF. CDR3 bases: TGTGCCAGCAGCGTCACAGGGGGAAGTCAGCCCCAGCATTTT.

The chain couples TRBV6-6 to TRBJ2-1; D is unclear. Germline V gene data show CDR1 as MNHNY and CDR2 as SVGAGI (reference sequence). This CDR3 has 13 amino acids. Trimming cost V 3 bases and J 2 bases, with 5 bases left between them. Here the CDR3 reads CASSYTAYNEQFF. In DNA, the CDR3 is TGTGCCAGCAGTTATACAGCCTACAATGAGCAGTTCTTC.

The V and J genes are TRBV10-1 and TRBJ2-2, with unresolved D. The V gene's germline CDR1 is WNHNN and CDR2 SYGVQD (reference sequence). The V and J ends lost 4 bases and 2 bases respectively, with 8 bases between them. This CDR3 spans 14 amino acids. DNA of the CDR3: TGCGCCAGCAGTGGGGCCTTAAACACCGGGGAGCTGTTTTTT. Its protein product is CASSGALNTGELFF.

V is TRBV6-6 and J is TRBJ1-1, with a possible D match to TRBD1 (6 bases). The CDR3 is 11 amino acids. Trimming left V 8 bases short and J 8 bases short, with 12 bases between. Germline CDR1 is MNHNY and CDR2 is SVGAGI (reference sequence). In DNA, the CDR3 is TGTGCCAGCCCGGGTGGGGGCGAAGCTTTCTTT. Translated: CASPGGGEAFF.

This chain connects TRBV5-6 to TRBJ2-3; 9 bases fit TRBD2. This CDR3 is 17 amino acids long. Germline CDR1 is SGHDT and CDR2 is YYEEEE. J lost 1 base, V lost 0 bases, and 6 bases had no gene match. CDR3 residues: CASSLELAGVRTDTQYF. Written as DNA, the CDR3 is TGTGCCAGCAGCTTGGAGTTAGCGGGAGTCCGCACAGATACGCAGTATTTT.

This chain links TRBV29-1 with TRBJ2-3, with D tentatively TRBD2 (6 bases). The CDR3 loop spans 13 amino acids. V lost 4 bases and J 0 bases, leaving 8 bases between the germline ends. Per germline, CDR1 SQVTM and CDR2 ANQGSEA. CDR3 bases: TGCAGCGTTGGAGGGACTAGCACAGATACGCAGTATTTT. It codes for CSVGGTSTDTQYF.

The chain couples TRBV9 to TRBJ2-1; 8 nucleotides agree with TRBD2. V lost 2 bases to trimming and J lost 3 bases; unmatched junction nucleotides: 7. The CDR3 totals 16 residues. Germline V gene lookup returns CDR1 SGDLS and CDR2 YYNGEE. The CDR3 DNA is TGTGCCAGCAGCGTGTCATCGGGGGGGTTCTACAATGAGCAGTTCTTC. It codes for CASSVSSGGFYNEQFF.

The chain links TRBV5-1 to TRBJ2-1; 11 nucleotides align to TRBD2. The V gene end was trimmed by 4 bases and the J gene end by 7 bases; junction bases not matched to a gene: 7. The germline CDR1 and CDR2 sequences are SGHRS and YFSETQ. The CDR3 runs 15 residues. The CDR3, as DNA: TGCGCCAGCAGCGTGGGACTAGCGGAGGGTAATGAGCAGTTCTTC. Translated, it gives CASSVGLAEGNEQFF.

The chain carries TRBV7-9 and TRBJ1-5; perhaps TRBD1 as D (6 bases). Between the trimmed V and J ends, which lost 3 bases and 5 bases, there was a span of 8 bases. CDR1 SEHNR and CDR2 FQNEAQ come from the germline V gene (reference sequence). This CDR3 region has 13 residues. The CDR3 reads CASSFAGDQPQHF. CDR3 coding DNA: TGTGCCAGCAGCTTCGCAGGGGATCAGCCCCAGCATTTT.